The 30 T cell receptor beta chains presented below share a single source sample, sequenced in a study of cytomegalovirus exposure and HLA in healthy donors (TCRdb year 2017). Library prep was done by the immunoSEQ multiplex PCR assay. For the multiplex PCR, a mixture combining 60 forward primers for TCR Vbeta segments and 13 reverse primers for TCR Jbeta segments was used. The table was pulled from immuneACCESS by TCRdb, which kept in-frame rearrangements only. Such tables lose some clones; where checked, under half of the loss comes from unresolved V genes, and the rest has no known cause. Recorded for this sample are 85,000 to 100,000 clones; around 76% of them occurred a single time. The top ten clonotypes cover 7% to 10% of the sample. Sample: PBMCs. Receptor source: a human donor in good health.

The chain joins TRBV18 to TRBJ2-5; D possibly corresponds to TRBD2 (5 bases). With 3 bases removed from V and 5 bases from J, the gap between germline ends came to 10 bases. The CDR3 runs to 13 residues. Germline values: CDR1 KGHSH, CDR2 LQKENI. The CDR3 is CASSPLLAETQYF. The DNA for the CDR3 is TGTGCCAGCTCACCTCTCCTAGCCGAGACCCAGTACTTC.

The chain has TRBV15 and TRBJ1-2; D is possibly TRBD1 (6 bases). V lost 6 bases and J lost 2, with 13 bases in between. The CDR3 length is 14 residues. Germline V gene lookup returns CDR1 LNHNV and CDR2 YYDKDF (reference sequence). CDR3 in amino acids: CATSDRRPNYGYTF. The CDR3 coding sequence is TGTGCCACCAGTGACAGGAGGCCGAACTATGGCTACACCTTC.

This clone appeared once. The chain joins TRBV6-5 to TRBJ2-1, with 7 positions matching TRBD2. V lost 4 bases to trimming and J lost 5 bases; unmatched junction nucleotides: 5. CDR3 length: 14 amino acids. Germline lookup yields CDR1 MNHEY and CDR2 SVGAGI. The CDR3 nucleotides read TGTGCCAGCAGTTCACCCGGGACTAACAATGAGCAGTTCTTC. It specifies CASSSPGTNNEQFF.

The DNA of the CDR3 is TGCGCCAGCAGCTTGGCCCTGGGTACAGGCGAAAAACTGTTTTTT. Translated: CASSLALGTGEKLFF. The chain joins TRBV5-1 to TRBJ1-4; weak D call: TRBD1 (5 bases). The CDR3 contains 15 residues. V was trimmed by 0 bases and J by 8 bases, leaving 14 bases between them. The germline gives CDR1 SGHRS, CDR2 YFSETQ.

J is TRBJ1-4 and V is TRBV15; the match to TRBD1 covers 7 bases. The CDR3 runs to 15 residues. With V trimmed by 3 bases and J by 7 bases, 8 bases remained unmatched. CDR1 is LNHNV and CDR2 is YYDKDF in the germline V gene (reference sequence). The CDR3 bases are TGTGCCACCAGCAGGGTCAGGGGGAGGAGTGAAAAACTGTTTTTT. Its translation is CATSRVRGRSEKLFF.

The chain carries TRBV2 and TRBJ1-1, with 7 bases identical to TRBD1. Germline CDR1 reads SNHLY; CDR2 reads FYNNEI. The CDR3 loop spans 15 amino acids. V shed 6 bases and J 4 bases; nucleotides not matched to a gene: 11. The CDR3 is CASRDRQGLGTEAFF. As DNA, the CDR3 is TGTGCCAGCAGAGACCGACAGGGCTTAGGCACTGAAGCTTTCTTT.

The chain recombines TRBV11-2 with TRBJ2-7; D uncertain. V was shortened by 6 bases and J by 3 bases, with 12 bases between the two germline ends. The CDR3 loop spans 13 amino acids. Per the germline V gene, CDR1 is SGHAT and CDR2 is FQNNGV. The CDR3 spells CASSISDYYEQYF. Written as DNA, the CDR3 is TGTGCCAGCAGTATAAGCGATTACTACGAGCAGTACTTC.

This chain joins TRBV2 and TRBJ2-2; 8 nucleotides match TRBD1. Germline CDR1 and CDR2: SNHLY and FYNNEI. V was clipped by 5 bases and J by 4 bases; unmatched bases: 6. This CDR3 is 15 amino acids long. The CDR3 here is CASSSGGWGTGELFF. The CDR3 DNA sequence: TGTGCCAGCAGTTCAGGGGGCTGGGGCACCGGGGAGCTGTTTTTT.

This clone appeared a few times. V gene TRBV7-9 combines with J gene TRBJ1-6; no reliable D call. Looked up from germline, CDR1 is SEHNR and CDR2 is FQNEAQ (reference sequence). CDR3 size: 16 residues. Trimming took 2 bases from V and 8 from J, leaving 16 bases between them. Here the CDR3 DNA reads TGTGCCAGCAGCTTAAGTTTGCGAATGAGCGATTCACCCCTCCACTTT. Protein product: CASSLSLRMSDSPLHF. The full variable domain, rest sourced from reference TRBV7-9 and TRBJ1-6, is DTGVSQNPRHKITKRGQNVTFRCDPISEHNRLYWYRQTLGQGPEFLTYFQNEAQLEKSRLLSDRFSAERPKGSFSTLEIQRTEQGDSAMYLCASSLSLRMSDSPLHFGNGTRLTVT.

This clone was found once. The chain employs TRBV19 and TRBJ1-6, with 9 positions matching TRBD1. Germline loops: CDR1 LNHDA, CDR2 SQIVND (reference sequence). There are 12 residues in the CDR3. Germline trimming cut 7 bases from V and 10 bases from J; bases unmatched to any gene: 2. The CDR3 loop is CASMDRGSPLHF. CDR3 DNA sequence: TGTGCCAGTATGGACAGGGGATCACCCCTCCACTTT. Full variable domain (outside the CDR3, taken from reference TRBV19 and TRBJ1-6): DGGITQSPKYLFRKEGQNVTLSCEQNLNHDAMYWYRQDPGQGLRLIYYSQIVNDFQKGDIAEGYSVSREKKESFPLTVTSAQKNPTAFYLCASMDRGSPLHFGNGTRLTVT.

V gene TRBV7-9 combines with J gene TRBJ2-1; D is unresolved. Germline CDR1 and CDR2: SEHNR and FQNEAQ (reference sequence). The V gene lost 1 base and the J gene lost 1 base, with 11 bases spanning the gap. The CDR3 runs to 16 residues. DNA of the CDR3: TGTGCCAGCAGCTTAGTAGTGAGGATATCCTACAATGAGCAGTTCTTC. Translation gives CASSLVVRISYNEQFF.

The V gene is TRBV6-5, the J gene TRBJ2-7; 9 nucleotides match TRBD1. Looked up from germline, CDR1 is MNHEY and CDR2 is SVGAGI. This CDR3 is 14 amino acids long. J gave up 9 bases and V 4 bases, and 10 bases lay outside the gene matches. The CDR3 nucleotides are TGTGCCAGCAGTTCCTCGGGACAGGGAAGTCGGCAGTACTTC. Residues: CASSSSGQGSRQYF.

The rearrangement uses TRBV19 and TRBJ2-7; 7 nucleotides align to TRBD2. The germline V gene has CDR1 LNHDA and CDR2 SQIVND (reference sequence). V lost 5 bases and J lost 2; bases outside the gene matches: 6. The CDR3 contains 14 residues. The DNA of the CDR3 is TGTGCCAGTAGTTTCGCTAGCGGAGCCTACGAGCAGTACTTC. It yields the protein CASSFASGAYEQYF. Supplemented by reference TRBV19 and TRBJ2-7, the full variable domain reads DGGITQSPKYLFRKEGQNVTLSCEQNLNHDAMYWYRQDPGQGLRLIYYSQIVNDFQKGDIAEGYSVSREKKESFPLTVTSAQKNPTAFYLCASSFASGAYEQYFGPGTRLTVT.

The chain uses TRBV2 and TRBJ2-7; D ambiguous. Trimming cost V 2 bases and J 9 bases, with 8 bases left between them. Germline values: CDR1 SNHLY, CDR2 FYNNEI. The CDR3 contains 11 residues. The CDR3 is CASSETVRQYF. CDR3 coding DNA: TGTGCCAGCAGTGAAACGGTTAGGCAGTACTTC.

This chain joins TRBV6-5 and TRBJ2-5; D not certain. Germline V CDR1 and CDR2: MNHEY, SVGAGI. Between the trimmed V and J ends, which lost 8 bases and 8 bases, there was a span of 9 bases. CDR3 length: 10 residues. CDR3 sequence (DNA): TGTGCCAGCGGTCGGGTAACCCAGTACTTC. Protein sequence: CASGRVTQYF.

The chain combines TRBV30 with TRBJ1-3; D unresolved. The germline V and J ends were trimmed by 0 bases and 0 bases, with 9 bases remaining between them. Germline V gene data show CDR1 as GTSNPN and CDR2 as SVGIG (reference sequence). This CDR3 comprises 15 residues. CDR3 DNA sequence: TGTGCCTGGAGTGTACTGTTAGACTCTGGAAACACCATATATTTT. Amino acids: CAWSVLLDSGNTIYF.

The genes are TRBV5-1 and TRBJ1-2; no definite D call. Germline CDR1 and CDR2: SGHRS and YFSETQ. CDR3 length: 14 residues. V lost 0 bases and J 4 bases, leaving 10 bases between the germline ends. CDR3 in DNA: TGCGCCAGCAGCTTGGACGGGAGTACCTATGGCTACACCTTC. Protein: CASSLDGSTYGYTF.

This clone was seen just once. The chain employs TRBV2 and TRBJ1-5; tentative D call: TRBD1 (6 bases). CDR3 length equals 12 residues. Deletions cut 10 bases from V and 3 bases from J, with 10 bases between. Germline V gene sequence: CDR1 SNHLY, CDR2 FYNNEI. In DNA, the CDR3 is TGTGCCACTCGGACAGCCAATCAGCCCCAGCATTTT. This translates into CATRTANQPQHF. Drawing the rest from reference TRBV2 and TRBJ1-5, the complete variable domain is EPEVTQTPSHQVTQMGQEVILRCVPISNHLYFYWYRQILGQKVEFLVSFYNNEISEKSEIFDDQFSVERPDGSNFTLKIRSTKLEDSAMYFCATRTANQPQHFGDGTRLSIL.

The gene calls are TRBV6-5 and TRBJ2-5; 8 nucleotides line up with TRBD2. Germline CDR1 is MNHEY and CDR2 is SVGAGI. Trimming removed 8 bases from V and 9 bases from J; junction bases left unmatched: 5. CDR3 length equals 11 residues. CDR3: CASGPGGAQYF. In DNA, the CDR3 is TGTGCCAGCGGGCCCGGGGGGGCCCAGTACTTC.

V is TRBV13 and J is TRBJ2-3; 13 bases are a match to TRBD2. There are 17 residues in the CDR3. Germline CDR1 is PRHDT and CDR2 is FYEKMQ (reference sequence). The ends lost 6 bases at V and 3 bases at J; junction bases unmatched: 9. CDR3 nucleotide sequence: TGTGCCAGCAGGCGGACTAGCGGGAGCTTGGGGACAGATACGCAGTATTTT. It translates to CASRRTSGSLGTDTQYF.

This clone was seen only a few times. The rearrangement joins TRBV10-3 to TRBJ2-2; D is uncertain. The germline gives CDR1 ENHRY, CDR2 SYGVKD. The CDR3 sequence is 13 residues long. V was shortened by 1 base and J by 6 bases, with 6 bases between the two germline ends. CDR3 nucleotide sequence: TGTGCCATCAGTGAGTGGGCAGCCGGGGAGCTGTTTTTT. Its protein product is CAISEWAAGELFF.

The chain is built from TRBV19 and TRBJ2-7; TRBD2 agrees at 8 bases. This CDR3 comprises 14 residues. Germline lookup yields CDR1 LNHDA and CDR2 SQIVND (reference sequence). V lost 6 bases to trimming and J lost 6 bases; unmatched junction nucleotides: 10. In DNA form, the CDR3 reads TGTGCCAGTAGCCACGGGGGGGACCCTATCGAGCAGTACTTC. Its protein is CASSHGGDPIEQYF.

This clone appeared a few times. The rearrangement joins TRBV29-1 to TRBJ2-7; no clear D gene. This CDR3 has 11 amino acids. CDR1 and CDR2 from the germline V gene are SQVTM and ANQGSEA. Trimming removed 3 bases from V and 4 bases from J, with 7 bases in between. The CDR3 reads CSVDGLYEQYF. The CDR3 nucleotides read TGCAGCGTTGACGGTCTGTACGAGCAGTACTTC.

V is TRBV5-8 and J is TRBJ2-7; tentatively, D is TRBD1 (5 bases). The germline gives CDR1 SGHTS, CDR2 YDEGEE. Trimming left V 3 bases short and J 6 bases short, with 7 bases between. The length of the CDR3 is 11 residues. Here the CDR3 DNA reads TGTGCCAGCAGCTGGACACTCGAGCAGTACTTC. Translated, it gives CASSWTLEQYF. Combining the CDR3 with reference TRBV5-8 and TRBJ2-7 gives the whole variable domain EAGVTQSPTHLIKTRGQQATLRCSPISGHTSVYWYQQALGLGLQFLLWYDEGEERNRGNFPPRFSGRQFPNYSSELNVNALELEDSALYLCASSWTLEQYFGPGTRLTVT.

CDR3 coding DNA: TGTGCCAGCAGTCCACACCAAATGTCTGGGGCCAACGTCCTGACTTTC. Translated, it gives CASSPHQMSGANVLTF. J is TRBJ2-6 and V is TRBV27; no clear D. The CDR3 is 16 amino acids. CDR1 and CDR2 from the germline V gene are MNHEY and SMNVEV (reference sequence). With 5 bases removed from V and 1 base from J, the gap between germline ends came to 12 bases.

J is TRBJ1-2 and V is TRBV2, with D perhaps TRBD1 (6 bases). Germline assignment: CDR1 SNHLY and CDR2 FYNNEI. The CDR3 sequence is 14 residues long. V was trimmed by 0 bases and J by 4 bases, leaving 9 bases between them. The CDR3 DNA reads TGTGCCAGCAGTGAAGCATTAGGGGGCTATGGCTACACCTTC. Encoded protein: CASSEALGGYGYTF.

The genes are TRBV28 and TRBJ1-5; 7 bases line up with TRBD1. CDR1 and CDR2 (germline): MDHEN, SYDVKM. The CDR3 sequence is 19 residues long. Trimming cost V 3 bases and J 7 bases; bases outside gene matches: 21. Here the CDR3 DNA reads TGTGCCAGCAGTTTGCACCAACTCCCTTGGACAGGTAACTTCCAGCCCCAGCATTTT. This sequence encodes CASSLHQLPWTGNFQPQHF.

The rearrangement uses TRBV6-5 and TRBJ2-7, with 9 positions matching TRBD2. CDR1 and CDR2 from the germline V gene are MNHEY and SVGAGI. The CDR3 is 16 amino acids. V dropped 2 bases and J dropped 7; count of bases not matched to a gene: 12. CDR3 bases: TGTGCCAGCAGTTACGATGGTTCGGGACTAGCAAAAGAGCAGTACTTC. This encodes CASSYDGSGLAKEQYF.

The CDR3 here is CASSLAASGGLTGELFF. Written as DNA, the CDR3 is TGCGCCAGCAGCTTGGCCGCTAGCGGGGGACTTACCGGGGAGCTGTTTTTT. The chain combines TRBV5-1 with TRBJ2-2; 10 positions match TRBD2. Trimming removed 0 bases from V and 5 bases from J; junction bases left unmatched: 7. The CDR3 spans 17 residues. Germline CDR1 SGHRS, CDR2 YFSETQ.

The chain combines TRBV5-8 with TRBJ2-7; 10 nucleotides line up with TRBD1. Trimming at V came to 4 bases and at J to 12 bases, leaving 13 bases not matched to a gene. The germline V gene has CDR1 SGHTS and CDR2 YDEGEE. The CDR3 contains 14 residues. CDR3 in amino acids: CASSRGRTGGFLYF. In nucleotides, the CDR3 is TGTGCCAGCAGCCGAGGGCGGACAGGGGGGTTTCTGTACTTC. Full variable domain (remainder filled in from reference TRBV5-8 and TRBJ2-7): EAGVTQSPTHLIKTRGQQATLRCSPISGHTSVYWYQQALGLGLQFLLWYDEGEERNRGNFPPRFSGRQFPNYSSELNVNALELEDSALYLCASSRGRTGGFLYFGPGTRLTVT.